This is a list of T cell receptor beta chains from one sample in a study of OX40 agonist ivuxolimab in advanced cancers. The data were produced by immunoSEQ multiplex PCR, yet TCRdb's version contains in-frame clones alone and is incomplete. The table includes more than 75,000 clones, 85% to 90% detected once. Sequencing used CD4+ or CD8+ T cells sorted from blood, obtained in a trial of the OX40 agonist ivuxolimab. The receptors here all came from an adult with an advanced solid tumor such as melanoma, head and neck, liver or kidney cancer. The conserved cysteine and the conserved F or W are not part of the CDR3 here.

j_call v_call cdr3_length cdr3_aa
TRBJ1-4 TRBV7-6 14 ASSSRIGTAAEKLF
TRBJ1-3 TRBV28 12 ASSSGLSGNTIY
TRBJ2-1 TRBV18 14 ASSSKLAGGPREQF
TRBJ1-5 TRBV28 11 ASRQGVYQPQH
TRBJ1-1 TRBV5-1 12 ASSLGPPNTEAF
TRBJ2-3 TRBV18 14 ASSPILSASTDTQY
TRBJ2-2 TRBV18 14 ASSPEGVSNTGELF
TRBJ2-1 TRBV7-9 12 ASSFSGTVNEQF
TRBJ2-1 TRBV9 12 ASSVDRGGNEQF
TRBJ2-3 TRBV7-2 12 ASSLDISTDTQY
TRBJ1-1 TRBV15 11 ATSRDPGTEAF
TRBJ1-4 TRBV7-9 11 ASSLVGVEKLF
TRBJ1-4 TRBV4-2 14 ASSQNNRLNNEKLF
TRBJ2-5 TRBV5-5 10 ASSLREATQY
TRBJ2-3 TRBV6-6 12 ASTYGTGEDTQY
TRBJ1-5 TRBV2 12 ASRGDLPNQPQH
TRBJ1-2 TRBV10-1 14 ASSEPDRLWAYGYT
TRBJ2-1 TRBV2 15 ASRKRVAGAPGNEQF
TRBJ1-4 TRBV7-8 10 ASSVQREKLF
TRBJ2-7 TRBV5-1 14 ASSLGLAGGYYEQY
TRBJ1-6 TRBV28 14 ASRKSGSSYNSPLH
TRBJ1-1 TRBV18 13 ASSPPGQGNTEAF
TRBJ2-7 TRBV19 11 ASVGPSSYEQY
TRBJ2-3 TRBV4-2 13 ASSQADSIADTQY
TRBJ2-3 TRBV7-2 13 ASSFLPSFTDTQY
TRBJ1-6 TRBV19 14 ASSILGRERNSPLH
TRBJ1-6 TRBV5-6 9 ASSANSPLH
TRBJ1-1 TRBV6-1 14 ASSGNLGQGGTEAF
TRBJ1-3 TRBV7-2 14 ASSLAGDSSGNTIY
TRBJ2-1 TRBV15 14 ATSRDSSGRHNEQF
TRBJ2-1 TRBV2 12 ASSDRTGVPRQF
TRBJ1-5 TRBV27 12 ASNFRGSNQPQH
TRBJ1-6 TRBV7-3 13 ASSLMANYNSPLH
TRBJ2-1 TRBV5-4 14 ASSLMAGSSYNEQF
TRBJ2-1 TRBV15 14 ATSRDSQKSYNEQF
TRBJ2-1 TRBV6-5 13 ASLGQGRAYNEQF
TRBJ2-3 TRBV11-3 13 ASSLGGASTDTQY
TRBJ1-2 TRBV4-1 12 ASSPIPRGLGYT
TRBJ1-6 TRBV6-1 12 ASTLTDYNSPLH
TRBJ2-2 TRBV6-5 14 ASSLGLAVNTGELF
TRBJ2-2 TRBV7-3 14 ASSSRSGLGTGELF
TRBJ2-2 TRBV23-1 14 ASSQSPPGNAGELF
TRBJ1-2 TRBV9 10 ASSVGGRGYT
TRBJ2-3 TRBV28 13 ASRGTSLSADTQY
TRBJ1-5 TRBV19 12 ATTGQGASQPQH
TRBJ2-1 TRBV5-1 13 ASSFLDPSYNEQF
TRBJ2-5 TRBV6-1 14 ASSEGRGGSRETQY
TRBJ2-5 TRBV7-3 11 ASSLTAGGTQY
TRBJ1-1 TRBV4-1 13 ASSPPFREGTEAF
TRBJ2-3 TRBV20-1 9 SARVSRLQY
TRBJ1-1 TRBV9 14 ASSVGTAGMNTEAF
TRBJ2-1 TRBV18 13 ASSPRYSGQDEQF
TRBJ2-5 TRBV18 12 ASSPRQGIETQY
TRBJ2-2 TRBV5-1 13 ASSLDARETGELF
TRBJ2-5 TRBV7-2 15 ASSLVPGQGIGETQY
TRBJ1-3 TRBV9 13 ASSDLKAGGNTIY